A selection of T cell receptor beta chains follows, all from one sample in a study of shared clonotypes between healthy human individuals. Sequencing was performed with immunoSEQ multiplex PCR; in TCRdb, only in-frame clones are kept and a portion is missing. The table records roughly 530,000 clones, less than 96% of them present only once. Material for sequencing was naive CD4+ T cells sorted from blood. Receptors were obtained from a woman aged 25 to 45 in good health. The CDR3 runs from the conserved cysteine through the conserved F or W. D genes are given only for firm matches. Clone size appears in some rows only: once, few, many, or a class for an expanded clone.

j_call,d_call,v_call,clone_size,cdr3_nt,cdr3_aa
TRBJ2-7,-,TRBV4-1,-,TGCGCCAGCAGCCAACTACCCCGGGACCGAAATTCCTACGAGCAGTACTTC,CASSQLPRDRNSYEQYF
TRBJ2-7,TRBD2,TRBV7-2,-,TGTGCCAGCAGCCCGAGTAGCGGGGCGAGCTACGAGCAGTACTTC,CASSPSSGASYEQYF
TRBJ2-2,TRBD1,TRBV7-9,-,TGTGCCAGCAGCCAGGGGGCGGGCACCGGGGAGCTGTTTTTT,CASSQGAGTGELFF
TRBJ2-3,-,TRBV18,-,TGTGCCAGCTCACCCAGGGAGTCGGCAGATACGCAGTATTTT,CASSPRESADTQYF
TRBJ1-2,-,TRBV19,-,TGTGCCAGTAGACTTGGACGGGCTTGGGACTCTGGCTACACCTTC,CASRLGRAWDSGYTF
TRBJ1-1,TRBD1,TRBV7-8,-,TGTGCCAGCAGCTTTGACAGGGGAGGCACTGAAGCTTTCTTT,CASSFDRGGTEAFF
TRBJ1-1,-,TRBV14,-,TGTGCCAGCAGCCAAGGGCAGTTCGACACTGAAGCTTTCTTT,CASSQGQFDTEAFF
TRBJ1-5,TRBD1,TRBV5-8,-,TGTGCCAGCAGGACAGGACAGGGGGACGGTCAGCCCCAGCATTTT,CASRTGQGDGQPQHF
TRBJ2-7,TRBD2,TRBV6-6,-,TGTGCCAGCAGTTACGAGGGAGGGGAAGCCTACGAGCAGTACTTC,CASSYEGGEAYEQYF
TRBJ2-1,TRBD1,TRBV6-4,-,TGTGCCAGCAGTTTAAAAGCCCGGGACAGGGACTTCAATGAGCAGTTCTTC,CASSLKARDRDFNEQFF
TRBJ1-2,TRBD1,TRBV10-2,-,TGCGCCAGCAGTGATCCGACAGGGAACTATGGCTACACCTTC,CASSDPTGNYGYTF
TRBJ2-1,TRBD2,TRBV9,-,TGTGCCAGCAGCGTATCCATAGAGGGGACCGGGACTAGAACCAATGAGCAGTTCTTC,CASSVSIEGTGTRTNEQFF
TRBJ2-2,-,TRBV27,-,TGTGCCAGCAGTTTTGGCACCGGGGAGCTGTTTTTT,CASSFGTGELFF
TRBJ2-7,TRBD2,TRBV14,once,TGTGCCAGCAGCCAAGGCTGGGGGGGAACCTACGAGCAGTACTTC,CASSQGWGGTYEQYF
TRBJ1-3,TRBD1,TRBV7-6,-,TGTGCCAGCAGCTTGACAGGGGAGAGAGACACCATATATTTT,CASSLTGERDTIYF
TRBJ1-5,-,TRBV18,-,TGTGCCAGCTCACCGAACTCCGGACTGGCCCCCAATCAGCCCCAGCATTTT,CASSPNSGLAPNQPQHF
TRBJ2-5,-,TRBV29-1,once,TGCAGCGTTGAAGCCGCGAGGCAACAAGAGACCCAGTACTTC,CSVEAARQQETQYF
TRBJ1-1,-,TRBV2,-,TGTGCCAGCAGTATTCGTGGGGACACTGAAGCTTTCTTT,CASSIRGDTEAFF
TRBJ2-7,TRBD2,TRBV28,-,TGTGCCAGCAGTCCCCAACCGGGTGCCAAATGGACTAGCGGGAGACCCGAAGGCGCCTACGAGCAGTACTTC,CASSPQPGAKWTSGRPEGAYEQYF
TRBJ2-1,TRBD2,TRBV7-9,-,TGTGCCAGCAGCCTTCGAGCGGGAGGCTACAATGAGCAGTTCTTC,CASSLRAGGYNEQFF
TRBJ2-1,TRBD2,TRBV19,-,TGTGCCAGTAGTGGAGGGGGGACTAGGGAAGGTGAGCAGTTCTTC,CASSGGGTREGEQFF
TRBJ2-7,-,TRBV6-5,-,TGTGCCAGCAGTTACGGGGGCCGCTACGAGCAGTACTTC,CASSYGGRYEQYF
TRBJ2-1,TRBD1,TRBV18,-,TGTGCCAGCTCACCTTGGACAGGGGGCTACAATGAGCAGTTCTTC,CASSPWTGGYNEQFF
TRBJ1-4,TRBD1,TRBV18,-,TGTGCCAGCTCAAAGCAGGGGGCGCGGAATGAAAAACTGTTTTTT,CASSKQGARNEKLFF
TRBJ1-1,-,TRBV2,-,TGTGCCAGCAGTGAAGCGCAAATTATCACTGAAGCTTTCTTT,CASSEAQIITEAFF
TRBJ2-1,-,TRBV18,-,TGTGCCAGCTCACCACTTGAGCCGCCCGACAATGAGCAGTTCTTC,CASSPLEPPDNEQFF
TRBJ1-5,-,TRBV28,-,TGTGCCAGCAGTTTATGGGGTGATTTTCAGCCCCAGCATTTT,CASSLWGDFQPQHF
TRBJ2-1,TRBD1,TRBV18,-,TGTGCCAGCTCACCGAATACGGGACAGGGGCGACGAGAGGAGCAGTTCTTC,CASSPNTGQGRREEQFF
TRBJ2-5,-,TRBV5-1,-,TGCGCCAGCAGCTTGGCGGGGAAAGGGGACCCTAGAGGAGAGCAGTACTTC,CASSLAGKGDPRGEQYF
TRBJ1-1,TRBD1,TRBV5-4,-,TGTGCCAGCAGCCTTACAGGGGGGGAATTCGACACTGAAGCTTTCTTT,CASSLTGGEFDTEAFF
TRBJ2-1,TRBD2,TRBV27,once,TGTGCCAGCAGGTCCCGGTCCAGCGGGACTTCTCTTCTACTGGTAGGGCAGTTCTTC,CASRSRSSGTSLLLVGQFF
TRBJ1-2,TRBD1,TRBV10-2,-,TGCGCCAGCAGTGACGGACAGGGGGATTATGGCTACACCTTC,CASSDGQGDYGYTF
TRBJ2-7,TRBD1,TRBV5-1,-,TGCGCCAGTAAGACAGGGGACCCCTACGAGCAGTACTTC,CASKTGDPYEQYF
TRBJ2-7,-,TRBV15,-,TGTGCCACCAGCAGAGGGGGGGAAACGGGAGTCTACGAGCAGTACTTC,CATSRGGETGVYEQYF
TRBJ2-7,-,TRBV6-6,-,TGTGCCAGCAGTTATCCCTCGCGAAGCTACGAGCAGTACTTC,CASSYPSRSYEQYF
TRBJ2-7,-,TRBV7-9,-,TGTGCCAGCAGCTTTTCCTCTTCCTCCTACGAGCAGTACTTC,CASSFSSSSYEQYF
TRBJ2-2,TRBD2,TRBV30,once,TGTGCCTGGAGTTCAGGGCCTAGCGGGAAAGGCGGGGAGCTGTTTTTT,CAWSSGPSGKGGELFF
TRBJ2-7,TRBD2,TRBV18,-,TGTGCCAGCTCCCGAGGGGTACTAGCGTACGAGCAGTACTTC,CASSRGVLAYEQYF